Below are 9 T cell receptor beta chains sequenced from a single sample in a study of PD-1 blockade in mismatch repair-deficient tumors (dated by TCRdb to 2016 to 2017). Library construction relied on the immunoSEQ multiplex PCR assay. TCRdb took over this immuneACCESS table, retaining in-frame rearrangements with V and J assigned. Such tables are incomplete; in checked studies, under half of the missing clones stem from an unresolved V gene, and the remainder is unexplained. The sample has under 150,000 clones on record, about nine tenths of them singletons. The ten largest account for over 9.5% of the sample. Here the sequenced sample was peripheral blood, taken approximately 71 weeks after starting pembrolizumab. The receptors were sampled from an adult with mismatch repair-deficient cancer.

The chain couples TRBV7-3 to TRBJ1-1; tentatively, D is TRBD1 (6 bases). V gave up 5 bases and J gave up 4 bases, with 20 bases separating them. The CDR3 spans 16 residues. Looked up from germline, CDR1 is SGHTA and CDR2 is FQGTGA. CDR3 DNA: TGTGCCAGCAGCGAGCAGGGGCCATCCCCGGGCACTGAAGCTTTCTTT. It codes for CASSEQGPSPGTEAFF.

V and J are TRBV5-6 and TRBJ1-1; TRBD1 matches at 7 bases. The CDR3 runs to 13 residues. Germline lookup yields CDR1 SGHDT and CDR2 YYEEEE. After removal of 2 bases from V and 6 bases from J, the junction contained 4 bases not matched to a gene. CDR3: CASSFVQGAEAFF. The CDR3, as DNA: TGTGCCAGCAGCTTCGTCCAGGGGGCTGAAGCTTTCTTT. Together with reference TRBV5-6 and TRBJ1-1, the CDR3 gives the full variable domain: DAGVTQSPTHLIKTRGQQVTLRCSPKSGHDTVSWYQQALGQGPQFIFQYYEEEERQRGNFPDRFSGHQFPNYSSELNVNALLLGDSALYLCASSFVQGAEAFFGQGTRLTVV.

The V and J genes are TRBV7-2 and TRBJ2-3; 13 nucleotides agree with TRBD2. The V and J ends lost 5 bases and 6 bases, in that order; junction bases with no gene match: 11. CDR1 and CDR2 from the germline V gene are SGHTA and FQGNSA. The CDR3 covers 17 residues. The CDR3 coding sequence is TGTGCCAGCAGCCCCCTGACTAGCGGGAGGAGATCGGATACGCAGTATTTT. It codes for CASSPLTSGRRSDTQYF.

The chain recombines TRBV5-3 with TRBJ1-5; D is undetermined. TRBV5-3 carries the ORF label, with uncertain function. CDR3 length: 9 residues. V dropped 7 bases and J dropped 8 bases, with 4 bases sitting between them. The CDR3 nucleotides are TGTGCCAGAGAGGAGCCCCAGCATTTT. As protein: CAREEPQHF.

V is TRBV28 and J is TRBJ1-4; the D gene is possibly TRBD1 (5 bases). The CDR3 runs 15 residues. From germline, CDR1 is MDHEN and CDR2 SYDVKM. Trimming left V 1 base short and J 4 bases short, with 10 bases between. The CDR3 nucleotides are TGTGCCAGCAGTTTATTGACAAGGGGTAATGAAAAACTGTTTTTT. It translates to CASSLLTRGNEKLFF.

V and J are TRBV9 and TRBJ2-7; TRBD1 agrees at 7 bases. The CDR3 contains 14 residues. After removal of 3 bases from V and 3 bases from J, the junction contained 6 bases not matched to a gene. Germline V lookup: CDR1 SGDLS, CDR2 YYNGEE. The chain's CDR3 is CASSGPGQNYEQYF. The CDR3 coding sequence is TGTGCCAGCAGCGGACCGGGACAGAACTACGAGCAGTACTTC.

V gene TRBV7-9 combines with J gene TRBJ2-7, with TRBD2 matching 9 bases. The V gene's germline CDR1 is SEHNR and CDR2 FQNEAQ (reference sequence). Trimming took 5 bases from V and 4 from J; bases not matched to a gene: 12. CDR3 length equals 16 residues. CDR3 amino acids: CASSRRSTSGLYEQYF. CDR3 DNA sequence: TGTGCCAGCAGCCGACGCTCGACTAGCGGCCTTTACGAGCAGTACTTC.

V gene TRBV6-1 combines with J gene TRBJ2-7; 11 nucleotides line up with TRBD2. After removal of 5 bases from V and 4 bases from J, the junction contained 7 bases not matched to a gene. The CDR3 totals 15 residues. The germline V gene has CDR1 MNHNS and CDR2 SASEGT. CDR3 region: CASSKELAGAYEQYF. For the CDR3, the DNA is TGTGCCAGCAGTAAAGAACTAGCGGGAGCGTACGAGCAGTACTTC.

This clone was counted once. This chain links TRBV10-3 with TRBJ2-2; D uncertain. Trimming removed 4 bases from V and 1 base from J, with 10 bases in between. From germline, CDR1 is ENHRY and CDR2 SYGVKD. CDR3 size: 15 residues. CDR3 loop: CAISGGSQNTGELFF. For the CDR3, the DNA is TGTGCCATCAGTGGCGGCAGCCAGAACACCGGGGAGCTGTTTTTT.